These 18 T cell receptor beta chains originate from one sample sequenced in a study of T cells in Graves' hyperthyroidism and ophthalmopathy. The source material, RNA transcripts, was used to amplify TCR beta CDR3 regions. HTBI primers were used for first-round RT-PCR of the TCR CDR3. TCRdb recomputed calls from the multiplex PCR reads with MiXCR, one row per CDR3 protein. The table has approximately 510,000 distinct CDR3 sequences, 40% to 50% seen once. The sequenced material came from peripheral blood or thyroid tissue (not recorded which). The source is an adult woman with Graves' disease, either hyperthyroidism or ophthalmopathy (not recorded which).

In its sample, this clonotype was seen many times. A much larger clone sits a single nucleotide away, making a read error possible. V and J are TRBV2 and TRBJ2-6, with D possibly being TRBD1 (5 bases). CDR1 and CDR2 from the germline V gene are SNHLY and FYNNEI. This CDR3 is 14 amino acids long. Trimming shortened V by 6 bases and J by 0 bases, and 6 bases separated the two germline ends. CDR3 nucleotide sequence: TGTGCCAGCAGGGACACCTCTGGGGCCAACGTCCTGACTTTC. It codes for CASRDTSGANVLTF.

In its sample, this clonotype was seen many times. The genes are TRBV29-1 and TRBJ2-3; 13 nucleotides align to TRBD2. J gave up 6 bases and V 6 bases, and 3 bases lay outside the gene matches. From germline, CDR1 is SQVTM and CDR2 ANQGSEA. This CDR3 region has 13 residues. The CDR3 loop is CSVGLAGTDTQYF. The CDR3 DNA reads as TGCAGCGTGGGACTAGCGGGAACCGATACGCAGTATTTT.

The J gene is TRBJ1-5, the V gene TRBV10-2; D not certain. The V gene's germline CDR1 is WSHSY and CDR2 SAAADI. This CDR3 has 13 amino acids. Trimming removed 6 bases from V and 3 bases from J, with 9 bases in between. The CDR3 loop reads CASRRRDNQPQHF. The CDR3 DNA sequence: TGCGCCAGCAGAAGAAGGGACAATCAGCCCCAGCATTTT.

This clonotype was recorded at least ten times. V gene TRBV29-1 combines with J gene TRBJ1-2, with 7 nucleotides matching TRBD1. The CDR3 contains 12 residues. J lost 8 bases, V lost 6 bases, and 9 bases had no gene match. The germline V gene has CDR1 SQVTM and CDR2 ANQGSEA. The CDR3 DNA sequence: TGCAGCGTCCGGACAGGCCAGGGGGGCTACACCTTC. Translation gives CSVRTGQGGYTF.

This clonotype was seen more than once but under ten times. The rearrangement joins TRBV29-1 to TRBJ1-2, with D perhaps TRBD1 (5 bases). The V and J ends lost 4 bases and 8 bases respectively, with 8 bases between them. There are 10 residues in the CDR3. Germline V gene sequence: CDR1 SQVTM, CDR2 ANQGSEA. The CDR3 nucleotides read TGCAGCGTTGGGGGGGACGGCTACACCTTC. It yields the protein CSVGGDGYTF. The whole variable domain, remainder taken from reference TRBV29-1 and TRBJ1-2, is SAVISQKPSRDICQRGTSLTIQCQVDSQVTMMFWYRQQPGQSLTLIATANQGSEATYESGFVIDKFPISRPNLTFSTLTVSNMSPEDSSIYLCSVGGDGYTFGSGTRLTVV.

This clonotype showed up many times. This rearrangement joins TRBV5-6 to TRBJ1-6; 7 nucleotides agree with TRBD1. The CDR3 consists of 13 residues. Germline trimming cut 1 base from V and 8 bases from J; bases unmatched to any gene: 0. Germline values: CDR1 SGHDT, CDR2 YYEEEE. CDR3 DNA: TGTGCCAGCAGCTTGAGGGGGCATTCACCCCTCCACTTT. This translates into CASSLRGHSPLHF. Full variable domain (rest looked up from reference TRBV5-6 and TRBJ1-6): DAGVTQSPTHLIKTRGQQVTLRCSPKSGHDTVSWYQQALGQGPQFIFQYYEEEERQRGNFPDRFSGHQFPNYSSELNVNALLLGDSALYLCASSLRGHSPLHFGNGTRLTVT.

In its sample, this clonotype was seen many times. V gene TRBV19 combines with J gene TRBJ1-2, with 8 positions matching TRBD1. V lost 6 bases and J lost 4; bases outside the gene matches: 7. This CDR3 contains 14 residues. Germline lookup yields CDR1 LNHDA and CDR2 SQIVND (reference sequence). CDR3 sequence: CASRATRGPYGYTF. CDR3 in DNA: TGTGCCAGTAGGGCGACCAGGGGGCCCTATGGCTACACCTTC.

The V gene is TRBV7-9, the J gene TRBJ2-5; the D is unclear. CDR1 and CDR2 from the germline V gene are SEHNR and FQNEAQ (reference sequence). This CDR3 is 14 amino acids long. With 4 bases removed from V and 5 bases from J, the gap between germline ends came to 14 bases. CDR3 protein: CASSYQTVPETQYF. As DNA, the CDR3 is TGTGCCAGCAGCTATCAGACGGTTCCGGAGACCCAGTACTTC.

The count of this clonotype is one. The V gene is TRBV7-9, the J gene TRBJ2-7, with 7 bases lining up with TRBD1. Germline V CDR1 and CDR2: SEHNR, FQNEAQ (reference sequence). There are 14 residues in the CDR3. Losses at the gene ends were 3 bases for V and 5 bases for J; bases not matched to a gene: 7. CDR3 amino acids: CASSLSQGVDEQYF. CDR3 nucleotide sequence: TGTGCCAGCAGCTTGTCCCAGGGGGTCGACGAGCAGTACTTC.

The genes are TRBV7-3 and TRBJ2-2; 9 bases are a match to TRBD1. This CDR3 spans 15 amino acids. Unmatched junction bases numbered 2, after V lost 5 bases and J lost 1 base. The V gene's germline CDR1 is SGHTA and CDR2 FQGTGA. CDR3 residues: CASSRQGENTGELFF. CDR3 nucleotide sequence: TGTGCCAGCAGCCGACAGGGGGAGAACACCGGGGAGCTGTTTTTT.

The rearrangement joins TRBV25-1 to TRBJ2-5, with 13 bases matching TRBD2. The CDR3 extends over 16 amino acids. The V segment lost 2 bases and the J segment 1 base; nucleotides outside the gene matches: 1. The germline gives CDR1 MGHDK, CDR2 SYGVNS. Here the CDR3 reads CASSEGTSGIQETQYF. The CDR3 DNA follows: TGTGCCAGCAGTGAAGGGACTAGCGGGATCCAAGAGACCCAGTACTTC.

There are many counts of this clonotype. The gene calls are TRBV6-2 or TRBV6-3 and TRBJ2-5, with 8 bases aligning to TRBD1. The CDR3 has 14 amino acids. V lost 8 bases to trimming and J lost 6 bases; unmatched junction nucleotides: 11. Germline CDR1 MNHEY, CDR2 SVGEGT. The CDR3 loop reads CASSTSGGVKTQYF. In DNA, the CDR3 is TGTGCCAGCTCCACCTCAGGGGGCGTCAAGACCCAGTACTTC.

A remark on this clonotype: A much larger clone differs from this one at a single base, so this may be a read error. The chain employs TRBV20-1 and TRBJ1-6; weak D call: TRBD1 (5 bases). CDR1 is DFQATT and CDR2 is SNEGSKA in the germline V gene (reference sequence). Trimming stripped 4 bases from V and 8 bases from J, with 15 bases between. CDR3 size: 14 residues. As DNA, the CDR3 is TGCAGTGCTAAAAGGGGACCAGCGGATTCACCCCTCCACTTT. This gives the protein CSAKRGPADSPLHF.

Regarding this clonotype: The CDR3 carries no conserved terminal phenylalanine or tryptophan, so it likely arises from a read error. Because the CDR3's place on the DNA is in doubt, the DNA is left out and the CDR3 is given as listed by TCRdb. This chain uses TRBV10-2 with TRBJ1-1; the table calls TRBD1, which could not be checked here. The CDR3 is 10 residues long, ends included. The V gene's germline CDR1 is WSHSY and CDR2 SAAADI. The CDR3: CASSERGRDY.

This clonotype was found a few times. The chain couples TRBV7-2 to TRBJ1-4, with 9 bases identical to TRBD1. Germline loops: CDR1 SGHTA, CDR2 FQGNSA. The V and J ends lost 3 bases and 5 bases, in that order; junction bases with no gene match: 4. This CDR3 contains 15 residues. CDR3 protein: CASSLGDRDNEKLFF. The CDR3 nucleotides read TGTGCCAGCAGCTTGGGGGACAGGGACAATGAAAAACTGTTTTTT.

This chain connects TRBV29-1 to TRBJ2-7; TRBD1 might be the D (6 bases). Deletions cut 3 bases from V and 7 bases from J, with 28 bases between. Germline loops: CDR1 SQVTM, CDR2 ANQGSEA. The CDR3 runs to 17 residues. The CDR3 loop is CSVEVRGSRLAYNEQYF. The CDR3 DNA reads as TGCAGCGTTGAGGTCAGGGGAAGTAGGTTAGCATACAATGAGCAGTACTTC.

This chain connects TRBV10-3 to TRBJ2-2; the D gene is possibly TRBD1 (5 bases). The V end lost 6 bases, the J end lost 6 bases, and 11 bases lay between the germline ends. The CDR3 length is 13 residues. From germline, CDR1 is ENHRY and CDR2 SYGVKD. CDR3 residues: CAIRRQTPGELFF. Here the CDR3 DNA reads TGTGCCATCAGGAGACAGACTCCCGGGGAGCTGTTTTTT.

This clonotype was seen a handful of times. The chain joins TRBV20-1 to TRBJ2-3; 11 bases fit TRBD2. V shed 6 bases and J 3 bases; nucleotides not matched to a gene: 14. Per germline, CDR1 DFQATT and CDR2 SNEGSKA (reference sequence). CDR3 length equals 17 residues. The CDR3 DNA reads as TGCAGTGCCCCACCCCCTCGACTAGCGGGATCAACAGATACGCAGTATTTT. Its protein product is CSAPPPRLAGSTDTQYF.